This TCR beta chain was sequenced for a study of blood T cell repertoires in COVID-19. About the research overall: The cDNA or gDNA used as material had been derived from T cells, B-cell-depleted T cells, or PBMCs.

The CDR3 loop spans 16 amino acids. In the original processing: Using reference gene primer amplification, nucleated cell counts were estimated. TCRdb's copy holds only in-frame clones and misses some; the assay was immunoSEQ multiplex PCR. That table furnishes V, J and clone size, whereas the DNA furnished D and trimming. The table lists roughly 220,000 clones, 80% to 90% of them singletons. This receptor was identified in an older woman who had recovered from COVID-19. Sequencing used peripheral blood. The V and J genes are TRBV21-1 and TRBJ2-7; no check of the table's D call, TRBD2, against the DNA was made. TRBV21-1 is a documented pseudogene. CDR3 nucleotides: TGTGCCAGCAGCCCAAGGAGGGAGCGGGGGGGCCGCGAGCAGTACTTC. It codes for CASSPRRERGGREQYF.